This T cell receptor beta chain was sequenced for a study of glioma-infiltrating T cells. This clonotype showed up many times. The target antigen is unknown. General study points: Above-expected tissue-blood divergence occurred in all gliomas, most in low-grade ones. Tissue and blood shared very few CDR3 sequences.

TCR alpha and beta CDR3 regions were amplified from RNA using iRepertoire nested multiplex PCR. TCRdb processed the multiplex PCR reads anew with MiXCR; each CDR3 protein has one entry. The table shows about 130,000 distinct CDR3 sequences, with under 25% occurring only once. Trimming removed 9 bases from V and 0 bases from J; junction bases left unmatched: 5. The CDR3 runs 13 residues. The germline V gene has CDR1 MDHEN and CDR2 SYDVKM. The V and J genes are TRBV28 and TRBJ2-7, with 7 bases identical to TRBD1. The TCR sequence derives from a human donor with low-grade glioma or glioblastoma, undergoing nonglioma brain surgery, or in good health (not recorded which). Sequencing was performed on glioma tissue, nonneoplastic brain tissue, or PBMCs (not recorded which). As DNA, the CDR3 is TGTGCCAGTCATAACAGGGGCTCCTACGAGCAGTACGTC. Its protein is CASHNRGSYEQYV.